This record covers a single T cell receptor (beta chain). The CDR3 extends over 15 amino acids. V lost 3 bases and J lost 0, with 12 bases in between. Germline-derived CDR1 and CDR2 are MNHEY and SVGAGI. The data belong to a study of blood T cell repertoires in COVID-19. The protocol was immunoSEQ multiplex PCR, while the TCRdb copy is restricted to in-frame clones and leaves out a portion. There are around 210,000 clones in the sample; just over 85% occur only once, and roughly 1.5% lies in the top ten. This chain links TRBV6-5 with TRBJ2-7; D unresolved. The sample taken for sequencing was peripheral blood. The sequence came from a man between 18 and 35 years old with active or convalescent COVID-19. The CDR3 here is CASSYITLSSYEQYF. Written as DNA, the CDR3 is TGTGCCAGCAGTTATATCACTCTGAGCTCCTACGAGCAGTACTTC.